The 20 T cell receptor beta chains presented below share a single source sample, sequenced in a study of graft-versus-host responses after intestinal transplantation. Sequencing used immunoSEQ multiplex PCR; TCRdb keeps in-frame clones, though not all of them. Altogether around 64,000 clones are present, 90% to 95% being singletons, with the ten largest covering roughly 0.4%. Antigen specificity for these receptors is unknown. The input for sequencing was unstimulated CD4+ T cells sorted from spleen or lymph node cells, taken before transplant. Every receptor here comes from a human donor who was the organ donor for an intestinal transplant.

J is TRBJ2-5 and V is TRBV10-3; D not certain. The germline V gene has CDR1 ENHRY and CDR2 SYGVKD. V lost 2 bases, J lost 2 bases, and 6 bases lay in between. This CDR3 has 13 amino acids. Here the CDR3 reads CAISEAIQETQYF. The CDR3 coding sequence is TGTGCCATCAGTGAGGCAATTCAAGAGACCCAGTACTTC.

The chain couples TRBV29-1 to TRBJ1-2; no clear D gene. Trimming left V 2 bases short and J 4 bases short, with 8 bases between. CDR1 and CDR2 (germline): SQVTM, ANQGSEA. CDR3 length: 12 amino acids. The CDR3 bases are TGCAGCGTTGAACCGATTCCCTATGGCTACACCTTC. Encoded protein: CSVEPIPYGYTF.

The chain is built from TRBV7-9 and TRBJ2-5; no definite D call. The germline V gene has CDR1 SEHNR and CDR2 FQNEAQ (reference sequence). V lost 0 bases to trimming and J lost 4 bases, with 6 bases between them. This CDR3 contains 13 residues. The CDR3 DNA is TGTGCCAGCAGCTTAGCGGTCTTAGAGACCCAGTACTTC. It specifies CASSLAVLETQYF.

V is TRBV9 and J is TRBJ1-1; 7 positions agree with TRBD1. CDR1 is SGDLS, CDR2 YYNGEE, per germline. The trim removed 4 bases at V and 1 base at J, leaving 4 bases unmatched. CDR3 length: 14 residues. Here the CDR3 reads CASSPRQGNTEAFF. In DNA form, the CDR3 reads TGTGCCAGCAGCCCCCGACAGGGGAACACTGAAGCTTTCTTT.

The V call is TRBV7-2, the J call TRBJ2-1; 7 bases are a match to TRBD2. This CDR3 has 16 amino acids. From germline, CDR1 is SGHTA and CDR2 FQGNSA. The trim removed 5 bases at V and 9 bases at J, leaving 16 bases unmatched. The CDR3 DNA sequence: TGTGCCAGCAGCCACACTAGCGACCCGGCGGGGCGTGAGCAGTTCTTC. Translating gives CASSHTSDPAGREQFF.

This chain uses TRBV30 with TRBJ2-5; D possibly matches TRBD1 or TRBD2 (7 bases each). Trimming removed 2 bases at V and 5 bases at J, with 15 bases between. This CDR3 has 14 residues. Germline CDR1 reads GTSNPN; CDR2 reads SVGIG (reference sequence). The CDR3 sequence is CAWSPYRGGETQYF. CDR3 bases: TGTGCCTGGAGTCCCTACAGGGGAGGGGAGACCCAGTACTTC.

The CDR3 reads CASSLTFTAGEAFF. DNA for the CDR3: TGTGCCAGCAGCTTAACATTTACCGCAGGAGAAGCTTTCTTT. The V and J genes are TRBV7-9 and TRBJ1-1, with D hard to call. V lost 2 bases, J lost 8 bases, and 15 bases lay in between. The V gene's germline CDR1 is SEHNR and CDR2 FQNEAQ (reference sequence). This CDR3 spans 14 amino acids.

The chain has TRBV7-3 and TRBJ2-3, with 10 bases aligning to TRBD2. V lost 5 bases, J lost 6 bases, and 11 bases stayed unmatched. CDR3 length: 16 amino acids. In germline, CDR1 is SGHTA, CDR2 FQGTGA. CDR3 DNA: TGTGCCAGCAGCCTGGAGCCTAGCGGGGGTGCCGATACGCAGTATTTT. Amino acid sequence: CASSLEPSGGADTQYF.

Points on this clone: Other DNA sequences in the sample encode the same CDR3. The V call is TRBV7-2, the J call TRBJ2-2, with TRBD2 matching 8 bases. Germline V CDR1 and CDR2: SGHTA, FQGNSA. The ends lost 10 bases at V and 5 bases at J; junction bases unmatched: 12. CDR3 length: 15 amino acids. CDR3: CATIPAGGMTGELFF. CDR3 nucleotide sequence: TGTGCCACCATCCCGGCGGGGGGAATGACCGGGGAGCTGTTTTTT.

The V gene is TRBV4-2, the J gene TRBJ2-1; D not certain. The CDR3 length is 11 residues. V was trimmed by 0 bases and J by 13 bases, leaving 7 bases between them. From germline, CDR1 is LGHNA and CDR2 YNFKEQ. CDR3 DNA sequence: TGTGCCAGCAGCCAAGATCAGGTTCAGTTCTTC. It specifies CASSQDQVQFF.

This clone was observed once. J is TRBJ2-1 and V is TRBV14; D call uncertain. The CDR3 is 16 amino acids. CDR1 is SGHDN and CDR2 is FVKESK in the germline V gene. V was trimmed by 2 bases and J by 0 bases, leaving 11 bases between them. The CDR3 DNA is TGTGCCAGCAGCCAAAACCGGTGGGTCTCCTACAATGAGCAGTTCTTC. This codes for CASSQNRWVSYNEQFF.

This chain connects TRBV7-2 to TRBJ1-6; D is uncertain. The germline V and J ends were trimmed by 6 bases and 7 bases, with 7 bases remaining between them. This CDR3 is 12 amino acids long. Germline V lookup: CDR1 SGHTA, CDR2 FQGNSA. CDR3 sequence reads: CASSLRNSPLHF. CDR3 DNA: TGTGCCAGCAGTTTAAGGAATTCACCCCTCCACTTT.

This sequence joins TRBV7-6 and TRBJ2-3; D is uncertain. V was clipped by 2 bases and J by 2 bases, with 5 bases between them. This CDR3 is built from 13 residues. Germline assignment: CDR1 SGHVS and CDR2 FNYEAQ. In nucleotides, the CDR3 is TGTGCCAGCAGCTTAAGGAACACAGATACGCAGTATTTT. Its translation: CASSLRNTDTQYF. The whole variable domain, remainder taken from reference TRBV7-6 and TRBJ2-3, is GAGVSQSPRYKVTKRGQDVALRCDPISGHVSLYWYRQALGQGPEFLTYFNYEAQQDKSGLPNDRFSAERPEGSISTLTIQRTEQRDSAMYRCASSLRNTDTQYFGPGTRLTVL.

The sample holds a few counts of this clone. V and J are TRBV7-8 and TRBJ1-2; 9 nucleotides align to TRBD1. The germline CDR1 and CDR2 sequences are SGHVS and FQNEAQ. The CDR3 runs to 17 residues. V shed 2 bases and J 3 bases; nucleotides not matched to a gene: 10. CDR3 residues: CASSLRGGRQGDYGYTF. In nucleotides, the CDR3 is TGTGCCAGCAGCTTAAGAGGGGGGAGACAGGGGGACTATGGCTACACCTTC.

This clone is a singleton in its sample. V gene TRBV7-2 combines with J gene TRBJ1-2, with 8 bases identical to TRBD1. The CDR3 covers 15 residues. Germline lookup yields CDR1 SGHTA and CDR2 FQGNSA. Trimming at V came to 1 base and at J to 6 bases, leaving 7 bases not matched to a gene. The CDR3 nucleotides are TGTGCCAGCAGCTTAGGGCAGGGGGCGCATAATGGCTACACCTTC. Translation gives CASSLGQGAHNGYTF.

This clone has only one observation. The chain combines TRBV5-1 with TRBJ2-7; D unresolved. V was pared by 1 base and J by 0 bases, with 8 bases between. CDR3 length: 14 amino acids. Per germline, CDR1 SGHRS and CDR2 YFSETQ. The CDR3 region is CASSLYGLSYEQYF. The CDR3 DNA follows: TGCGCCAGCAGCTTGTACGGGCTCTCCTACGAGCAGTACTTC.

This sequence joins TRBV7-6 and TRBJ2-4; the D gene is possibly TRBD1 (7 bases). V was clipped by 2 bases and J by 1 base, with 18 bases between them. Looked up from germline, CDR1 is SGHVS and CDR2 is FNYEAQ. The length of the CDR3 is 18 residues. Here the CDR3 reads CASSLLPQGRTAKNIQYF. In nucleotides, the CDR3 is TGTGCCAGCAGCTTATTACCACAGGGGAGGACTGCCAAAAACATTCAGTACTTC.

The CDR3 nucleotides are TGTGCCATCGGGAGGGCGAACTACGAGCAGTACTTC. Residues: CAIGRANYEQYF. The chain carries TRBV27 and TRBJ2-7; 8 bases match TRBD2. There are 12 residues in the CDR3. The J segment lost 3 bases and the V segment lost 10 bases, leaving 5 bases of the junction unmatched. CDR1 is MNHEY and CDR2 is SMNVEV in the germline V gene (reference sequence).

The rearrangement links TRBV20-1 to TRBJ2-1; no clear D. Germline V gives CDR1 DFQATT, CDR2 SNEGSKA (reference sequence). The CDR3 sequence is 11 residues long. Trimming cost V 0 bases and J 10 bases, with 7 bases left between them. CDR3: CSARDGYEQFF. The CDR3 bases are TGCAGTGCTAGAGATGGGTACGAGCAGTTCTTC.

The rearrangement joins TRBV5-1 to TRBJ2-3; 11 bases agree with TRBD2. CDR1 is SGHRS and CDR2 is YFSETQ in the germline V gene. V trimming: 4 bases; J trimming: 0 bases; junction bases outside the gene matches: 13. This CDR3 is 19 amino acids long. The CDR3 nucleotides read TGCGCCAGCAGCCTTGGTCTAGCGGGGGGCTTTACGAGCACAGATACGCAGTATTTT. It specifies CASSLGLAGGFTSTDTQYF.